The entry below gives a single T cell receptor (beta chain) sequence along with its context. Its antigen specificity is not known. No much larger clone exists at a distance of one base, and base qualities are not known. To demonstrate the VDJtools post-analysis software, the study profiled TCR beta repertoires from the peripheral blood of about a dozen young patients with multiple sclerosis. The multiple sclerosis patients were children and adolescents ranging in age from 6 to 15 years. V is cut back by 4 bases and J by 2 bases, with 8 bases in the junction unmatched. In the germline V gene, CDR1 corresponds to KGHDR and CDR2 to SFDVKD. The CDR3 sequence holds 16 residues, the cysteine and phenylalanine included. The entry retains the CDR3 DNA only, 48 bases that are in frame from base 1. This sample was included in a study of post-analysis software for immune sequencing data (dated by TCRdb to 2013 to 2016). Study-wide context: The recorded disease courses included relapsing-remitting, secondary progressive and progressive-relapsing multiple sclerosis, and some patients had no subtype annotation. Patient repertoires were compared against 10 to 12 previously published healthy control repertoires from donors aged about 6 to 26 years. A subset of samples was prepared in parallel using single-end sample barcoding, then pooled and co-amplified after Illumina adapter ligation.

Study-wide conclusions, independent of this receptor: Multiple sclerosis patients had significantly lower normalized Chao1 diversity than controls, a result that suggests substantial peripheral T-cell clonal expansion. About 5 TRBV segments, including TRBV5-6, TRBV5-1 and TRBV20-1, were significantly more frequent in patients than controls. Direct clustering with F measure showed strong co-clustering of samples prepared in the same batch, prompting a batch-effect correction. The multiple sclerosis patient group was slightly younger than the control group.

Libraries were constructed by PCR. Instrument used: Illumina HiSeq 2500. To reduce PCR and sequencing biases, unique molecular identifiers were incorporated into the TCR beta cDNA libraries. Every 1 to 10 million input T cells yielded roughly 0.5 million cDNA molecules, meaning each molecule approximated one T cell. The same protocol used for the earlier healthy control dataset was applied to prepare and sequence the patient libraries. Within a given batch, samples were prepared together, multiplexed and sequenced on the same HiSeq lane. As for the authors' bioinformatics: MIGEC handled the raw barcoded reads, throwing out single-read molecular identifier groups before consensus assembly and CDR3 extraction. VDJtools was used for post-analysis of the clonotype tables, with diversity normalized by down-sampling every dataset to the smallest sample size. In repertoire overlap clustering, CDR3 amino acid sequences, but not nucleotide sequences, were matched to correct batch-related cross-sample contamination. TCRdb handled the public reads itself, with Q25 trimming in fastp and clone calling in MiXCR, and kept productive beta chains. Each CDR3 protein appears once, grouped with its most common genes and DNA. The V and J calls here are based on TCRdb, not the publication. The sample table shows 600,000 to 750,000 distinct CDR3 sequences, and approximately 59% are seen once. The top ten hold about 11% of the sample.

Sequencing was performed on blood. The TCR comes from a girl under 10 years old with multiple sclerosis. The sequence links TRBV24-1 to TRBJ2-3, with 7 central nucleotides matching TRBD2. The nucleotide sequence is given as TGTGCCACCAGTGACCCTAGCGGCCTCGTCACAGATACGCAGTATTTT. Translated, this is CATSDPSGLVTDTQYF.